The source of this TCR beta chain is a study of long-term antiretroviral therapy in people with HIV. Study conclusions and caveats: Diversity remained lower than transplant donor controls, even though it increased after ART.

The CDR3 is made up of 16 amino acids. The junction had 4 bases not matched to a gene; V was cut back by 2 bases and J by 3 bases. Germline lookup yields CDR1 SGHAT and CDR2 FQNNGV. Version v3.0 of the immunoSEQ assay ran at survey level. Assay used: immunoSEQ multiplex PCR; TCRdb lists only in-frame clones, some missing. This table holds roughly 20,000 clones, 88% found once. With regard to this clone: Its antigen is not identified.

The rearrangement links TRBV11-2 to TRBJ2-2; 9 nucleotides align to TRBD2. The sequenced sample was unsorted PBMCs, obtained 2.3 years after starting antiretroviral therapy. The TCR was taken from a man aged 60 to 69 with HIV. The CDR3 sequence: CASSLRGGRDTGELFF. The CDR3 DNA reads TGTGCCAGCAGCTTAAGGGGCGGGAGGGACACCGGGGAGCTGTTTTTT.